This T cell receptor beta chain was obtained from a study of a mutant IDH1 vaccine in newly diagnosed glioma. Study at large: Onset of vaccination occurred 4-6 weeks following radiotherapy alone, or with temozolomide cycles. Of treated patients, approximately 62% were men and roughly 40% women, averaging about 40 years.

Concerning this clone itself: The antigen remains undetermined.

Stated time point: week 35, safety follow-up. A single vaccine dose contained 300 ug of mutant IDH1 20-mer peptide, and topical imiquimod was used with it. Produced via immunoSEQ multiplex PCR; TCRdb's table is partial and in-frame only. Of approximately 50,000 clones in the sample, more than 70% were seen once. The V gene end was trimmed by 3 bases and the J gene end by 6 bases; junction bases not matched to a gene: 8. Looked up from germline, CDR1 is SGHRS and CDR2 is YFSETQ. This CDR3 contains 16 residues. The chain is built from TRBV5-1 and TRBJ2-7, with 14 bases lining up with TRBD2. Specimen: PBMCs, collected from a glioma patient whose treatment included an IDH1 peptide vaccine. The sequence was collected from a woman aged 35 to 49 with glioma. The CDR3 is CASSYTWGLAGAEQYF. Written as DNA, the CDR3 is TGCGCCAGCAGCTATACCTGGGGACTAGCGGGAGCCGAGCAGTACTTC.